The sequence of this T cell receptor beta chain was determined in a study of cytomegalovirus exposure and HLA in healthy donors. About the study: In a previous analysis, 100 million to 140 million unique TCR beta sequences were found from roughly 180 million T cells.

PCR amplification relied on 60 Vbeta primers (plus 13 Jbeta primers). Libraries were prepared by immunoSEQ multiplex PCR; TCRdb keeps only in-frame clonotypes and omits some of them. The sample consists of some 130,000 clones, 75% to 85% of them appearing once. The ends were cut back, 1 base at V and 7 bases at J, with 14 bases in the middle. CDR3 size: 15 residues. Germline values: CDR1 MNHNS, CDR2 SASEGT. Participants comprised healthy donors of bone marrow. On this clone itself: Antigen: not known.

Study conclusions and caveats: Most CMV-associated TCR beta chains were later found to appear HLA-restricted. It was 150 to 200 TCR beta chains that were listed as cytomegalovirus-associated.

Sample: PBMCs. This clonotype was sampled from a female donor in good health and CMV-seropositive. The J gene is TRBJ1-5, the V gene TRBV6-1, with D perhaps matching TRBD1 (6 bases). The CDR3: CASSEGGGSGQPQHF. The CDR3 DNA follows: TGTGCCAGCAGTGAAGGGGGGGGCTCGGGGCAGCCCCAGCATTTT.